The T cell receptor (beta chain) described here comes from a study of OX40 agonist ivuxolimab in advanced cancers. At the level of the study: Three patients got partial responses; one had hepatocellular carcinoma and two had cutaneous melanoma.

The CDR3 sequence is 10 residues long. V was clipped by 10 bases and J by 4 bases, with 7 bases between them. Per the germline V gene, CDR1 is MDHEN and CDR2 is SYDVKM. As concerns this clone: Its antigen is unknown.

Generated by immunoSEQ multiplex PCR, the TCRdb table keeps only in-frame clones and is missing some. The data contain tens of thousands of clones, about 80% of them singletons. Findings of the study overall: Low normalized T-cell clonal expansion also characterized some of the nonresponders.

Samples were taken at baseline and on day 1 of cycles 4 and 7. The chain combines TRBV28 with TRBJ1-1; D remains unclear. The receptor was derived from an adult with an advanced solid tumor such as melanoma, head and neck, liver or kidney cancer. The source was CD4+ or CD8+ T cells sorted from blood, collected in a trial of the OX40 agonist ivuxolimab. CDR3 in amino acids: CATSSTEAFF. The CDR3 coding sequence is TGTGCCACCTCGAGCACTGAAGCTTTCTTT.